These T cell receptor beta chains were read from a single sample in a study of tumor and adjacent non-tumor tissue in lung cancer. TCRdb independently ran MiXCR on the multiplex PCR reads; one entry per CDR3 protein. The data contain approximately 100,000 distinct CDR3 sequences, under 65% of them singletons. Sample: distant non-tumor lung tissue. The receptor source for this set is a man aged 60 to 75 with non-small cell lung cancer. CDR3s include the opening cysteine and the closing phenylalanine or tryptophan. The order of the fields is J gene, V gene, clone size, D gene, CDR3 DNA, CDR3 protein. D genes are given only for firm matches. Size values are once, few and many counts, or a class for expanded clones, and some rows have none.

>TRBJ1-5|TRBV6-2/TRBV6-3|-|-
TGTGCCAACACCAACGGGGGGCGGACCCCTGGCAATCAGCCCCAGCATTTT
CANTNGGRTPGNQPQHF
>TRBJ2-5|TRBV4-1|-|-
TGCGCCAGGAGCCAGTCCCCTTCCGGGGGGCTGGAGGCCCAGTACTTC
CARSQSPSGGLEAQYF
>TRBJ2-3|TRBV4-3|-|-
TGCGCCAGCAGTCGGGAGACCGGAGATACGCAGTATTTT
CASSRETGDTQYF
>TRBJ1-1|TRBV5-1|-|-
TGCGCCAGCAATAGGGGGGGTACGAACACTGAAACTTTCTTT
CASNRGGTNTETFF
>TRBJ1-5|TRBV12-3/TRBV12-4|many|-
TGTGCCAGCAGTCTAGGGAGGTCGAGCAATCAGCCCCAGCATTTT
CASSLGRSSNQPQHF
>TRBJ2-1|TRBV5-1|-|-
TGCGCCAGCAGCTTGGCCCAGGAGCCTTACAATGAGCAGTTCTTC
CASSLAQEPYNEQFF
>TRBJ2-5|TRBV20-1|-|-
TGCAGTGCCGGGACTGGGGCGATACCCCAAGAGACCCAGTACTTC
CSAGTGAIPQETQYF
>TRBJ2-7|TRBV5-6|-|TRBD1
TGTGCCAGCAGCTTGACTGTGGACAGGGGGCAAGCGGGAGTTATGGGTGAGCAGCACTTC
CASSLTVDRGQAGVMGEQHF
>TRBJ2-5|TRBV29-1|-|-
TGCAGCGTCCAGAGGGACTTGAAGTCCCAGCACTTC
CSVQRDLKSQHF
>TRBJ2-7|TRBV29-1|many|-
TGCAGCGTTGTGATCAGGGGCCACGAGCAGTACTTC
CSVVIRGHEQYF
>TRBJ2-1|TRBV11-1|-|-
TGTGCCAGCAGCTACATCGTGAGACAGGACGAGCAGTTCTTC
CASSYIVRQDEQFF
>TRBJ2-3|TRBV11-2|few|TRBD2
TGTGCCAGCAGTTTAGCGGGAAGCGCTGGCACAGATACGCAGTATTTT
CASSLAGSAGTDTQYF
>TRBJ2-2|TRBV11-1|-|TRBD2
TGTGCTAGCAGCATAAATAGCGGGGTTTACATCGGGGAGCTGTTTTTT
CASSINSGVYIGELFF
>TRBJ2-1|TRBV12-3/TRBV12-4|-|-
TGTGCCAGCAGATGGGAGACAAGGGGTTACAGTGAGCAGTTCTTC
CASRWETRGYSEQFF
>TRBJ2-5|TRBV15|-|TRBD1
TGTGTCACCAGCAGAGGTGGGGGACAGCTCCAAGAGACCCAGTACTTC
CVTSRGGGQLQETQYF
>TRBJ1-3|TRBV20-1|-|-
TGCAGTGCTGGAGGGATACCATGGCTCTCTGGAAACACCATATATTTT
CSAGGIPWLSGNTIYF
>TRBJ2-2|TRBV4-1|many|TRBD2
TGCGCCAGCAGCCAGTGGGAGGGGAACACCGGGGAGCTGTTTTTT
CASSQWEGNTGELFF
>TRBJ2-7|TRBV6-6|once|-
TGTGTCAGCAGTTACCCTTCAAAAAGGCCAGCGTACGAGCAGTACTTC
CVSSYPSKRPAYEQYF